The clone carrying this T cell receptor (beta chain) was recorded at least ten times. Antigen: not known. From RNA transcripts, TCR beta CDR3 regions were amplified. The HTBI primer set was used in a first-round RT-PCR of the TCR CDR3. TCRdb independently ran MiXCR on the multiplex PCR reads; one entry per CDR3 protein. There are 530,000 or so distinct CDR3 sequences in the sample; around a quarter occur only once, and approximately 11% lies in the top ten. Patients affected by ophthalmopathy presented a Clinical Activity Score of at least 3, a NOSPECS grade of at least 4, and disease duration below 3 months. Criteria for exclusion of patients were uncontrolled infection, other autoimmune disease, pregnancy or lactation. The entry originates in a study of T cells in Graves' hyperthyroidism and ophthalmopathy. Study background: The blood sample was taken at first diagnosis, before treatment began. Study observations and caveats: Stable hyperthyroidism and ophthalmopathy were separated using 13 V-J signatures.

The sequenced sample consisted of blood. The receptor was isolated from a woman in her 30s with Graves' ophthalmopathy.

The CDR3 loop reads CSANRGRVTEAFF. The DNA for the CDR3 is TGCAGTGCTAACAGGGGGCGCGTCACTGAAGCTTTCTTT. This chain joins TRBV20-1 and TRBJ1-1; 9 nucleotides match TRBD1. The CDR3 runs to 13 residues. Germline lookup yields CDR1 DFQATT and CDR2 SNEGSKA (reference sequence). V was pared by 4 bases and J by 4 bases, with 4 bases of the junction left unmatched.